This TCR beta chain was found in a study of shared clonotypes between healthy human individuals. General study findings and limits: Among donors, sharing of clonotypes was expected to be affected by sequencing depth.

Here immunoSEQ multiplex PCR was the method, and the copy in TCRdb shows in-frame clones only, minus some. This table holds about 690,000 clones, roughly 91% found once. V lost 3 bases to trimming and J lost 1 base, with 13 bases between them. The germline V gene encodes CDR1 SGDLS and CDR2 YYNGEE. The CDR3 runs 15 residues. In this sample, this clone turned up a few times. Its antigen is still unknown. The V gene is TRBV9, the J gene TRBJ1-1, with TRBD1 as a possible D gene (6 bases). This clonotype was sampled from a man aged 18 to 35 in good health. Some clones in this sample may be carry-over from other donors' samples. Sequencing was carried out using memory CD8+ T cells from PBMCs. As to subset: CD45RO+ cells pooled with CCR7-negative TemRA cells. CDR3 loop: CASSEEQGSNTEAFF. The CDR3 DNA reads as TGTGCCAGCAGCGAGGAACAGGGATCGAACACTGAAGCTTTCTTT.